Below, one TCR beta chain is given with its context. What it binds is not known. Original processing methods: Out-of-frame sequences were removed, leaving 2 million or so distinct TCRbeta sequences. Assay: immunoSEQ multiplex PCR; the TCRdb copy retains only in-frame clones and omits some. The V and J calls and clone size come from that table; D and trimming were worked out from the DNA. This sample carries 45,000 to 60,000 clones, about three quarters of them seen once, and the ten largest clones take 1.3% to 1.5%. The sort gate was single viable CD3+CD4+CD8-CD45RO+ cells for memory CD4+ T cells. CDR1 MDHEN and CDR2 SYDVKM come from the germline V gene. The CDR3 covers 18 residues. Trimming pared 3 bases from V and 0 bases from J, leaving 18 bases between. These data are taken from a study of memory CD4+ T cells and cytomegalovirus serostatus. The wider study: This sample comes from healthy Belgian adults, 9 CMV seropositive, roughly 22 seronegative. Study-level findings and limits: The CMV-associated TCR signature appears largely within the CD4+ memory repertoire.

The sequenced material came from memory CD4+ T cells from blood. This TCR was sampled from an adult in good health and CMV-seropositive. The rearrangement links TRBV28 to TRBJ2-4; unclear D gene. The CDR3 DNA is TGTGCCAGCAGTTTCAGAGTTCCAATCACTCTAGCCAAAAACATTCAGTACTTC. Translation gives CASSFRVPITLAKNIQYF.